This T cell receptor beta chain derives from a study of Graves' ophthalmopathy and Graves' hyperthyroidism. V was pared by 6 bases and J by 1 base, with 4 bases of the junction left unmatched. The CDR3 extends over 14 amino acids. The authors amplified TCR beta CDR3 regions, and they did so from RNA transcripts for repertoire sequencing. First-round RT-PCR used HTBI primers; second-round multiplex PCR followed. TCRdb itself ran the multiplex PCR reads through MiXCR, one entry per CDR3 protein. This sample yields 560,000 or so distinct CDR3 sequences, of which less than 40% are seen a single time; over 3.5% belongs to the top ten.

Sequencing input: peripheral blood or thyroid tissue (not recorded which). This sequence was found in an adult man with Graves' hyperthyroidism. The chain employs TRBV12-3 or TRBV12-4 and TRBJ2-5; 8 nucleotides match TRBD1. The CDR3 region is CASSRDRIQETQYF. The CDR3 region has the DNA TGTGCCAGCAGCCGGGACAGGATCCAAGAGACCCAGTACTTC.